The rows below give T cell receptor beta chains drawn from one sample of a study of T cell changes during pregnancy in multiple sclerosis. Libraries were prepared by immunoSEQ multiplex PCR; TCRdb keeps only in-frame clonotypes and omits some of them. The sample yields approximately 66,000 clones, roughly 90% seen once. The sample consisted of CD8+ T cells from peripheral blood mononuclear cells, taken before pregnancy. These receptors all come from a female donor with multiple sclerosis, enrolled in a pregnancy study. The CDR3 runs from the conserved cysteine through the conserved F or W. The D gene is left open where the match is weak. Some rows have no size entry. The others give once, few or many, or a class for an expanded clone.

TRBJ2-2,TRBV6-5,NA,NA,TGTGCCAGCAGTTTCGACACCGGGGAGCTGTTTTTT,CASSFDTGELFF
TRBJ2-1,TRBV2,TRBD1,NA,TGTGCCAGCCCCGGGACAGACTCCTACAATGAGCAGTTCTTC,CASPGTDSYNEQFF
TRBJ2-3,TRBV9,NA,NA,TGTGCCAGCAGCTTTTTAGCGGTGGGGACAGATACGCAGTATTTT,CASSFLAVGTDTQYF
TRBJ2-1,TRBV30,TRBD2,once,TGTGCCTGGCGGGAGGACAACTACAATGAGCAGTTCTTC,CAWREDNYNEQFF
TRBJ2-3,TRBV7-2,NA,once,TGTGCCAGCAGCCCCTCTGGAGAGGAAGTTTGGGGAGCACCGCAGTATTTT,CASSPSGEEVWGAPQYF
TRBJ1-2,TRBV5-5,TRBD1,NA,TGTGCCAGCAGCTCTAACAGGGGGCAGGGCTATGGCTACACCTTC,CASSSNRGQGYGYTF
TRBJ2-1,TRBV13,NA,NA,TGTGCCAGCAGCTTACGTAGGGGATGGGAGCAGTTCTTC,CASSLRRGWEQFF
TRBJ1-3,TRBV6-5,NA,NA,TGTGCCAGCAGTCCAGCTGGAAACACCATATATTTT,CASSPAGNTIYF
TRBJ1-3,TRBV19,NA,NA,TGTGCCAGTAGTCCTCGAGGGCTGGCCTCTGGAAACACCATATATTTT,CASSPRGLASGNTIYF
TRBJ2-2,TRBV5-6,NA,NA,TGTGCCAGCAGCTGGGGCACAGGGACCGGGGAGCTGTTTTTT,CASSWGTGTGELFF
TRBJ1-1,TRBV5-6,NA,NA,TGTGCCAGCAGCTCCCCCAGGGGCACTGAAGCTTTCTTT,CASSSPRGTEAFF
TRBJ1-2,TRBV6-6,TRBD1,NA,TGTGCCAGCATCGGACAGGGTGACAACTATGGCTACACCTTC,CASIGQGDNYGYTF
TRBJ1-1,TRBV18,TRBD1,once,TGTGCCAGCCCAGGGACAGGGGACACTGAAGCTTTCTTT,CASPGTGDTEAFF
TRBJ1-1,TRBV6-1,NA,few,TGTGCCAGCAGTGAAGCGCATCCAGGGGTAGGAAACACTGAAGCTTTCTTT,CASSEAHPGVGNTEAFF
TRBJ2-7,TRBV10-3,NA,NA,TGTGCCATCAGCGAAACCCAAGTACTAGTTCCCTACGAGCAGTACTTC,CAISETQVLVPYEQYF
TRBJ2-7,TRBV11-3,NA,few,TGTGCCAGCAGTCTCCGGGGTGGTGAGCAGTACTTC,CASSLRGGEQYF
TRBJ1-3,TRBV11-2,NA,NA,TGTGCCAGCAGCCAACAGGGAGTAGGTGGAAACACCATATATTTT,CASSQQGVGGNTIYF
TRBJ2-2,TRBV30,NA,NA,TGTGCCTGGGCCCCAGGGACTGGGTCCGGGGAGCTGTTTTTT,CAWAPGTGSGELFF
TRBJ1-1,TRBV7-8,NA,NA,TGTGCCAGCAGCTTAGGAGCGAGTCGCGGGACGAACACTGAAGCTTTCTTT,CASSLGASRGTNTEAFF
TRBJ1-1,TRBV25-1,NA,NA,TGTGCCAGCAGTGATGGACAGAAAAGAGACGTGGCTTTCTTT,CASSDGQKRDVAFF
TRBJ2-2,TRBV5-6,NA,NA,TGTGCCAGCAGCTCCACTACCACAGGGAAATTCAACACCGGGGAGCTGTTTTTT,CASSSTTTGKFNTGELFF
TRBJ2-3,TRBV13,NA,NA,TGTGCCAGCAGCTTAGGACTACCTCCCCCAGATACGCAGTATTTT,CASSLGLPPPDTQYF
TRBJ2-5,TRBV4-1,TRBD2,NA,TGCGCCAGCGCCTCCGGGACTAGCGGAAAAGAGACCCAGTACTTC,CASASGTSGKETQYF
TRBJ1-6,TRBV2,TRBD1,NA,TGTGCCAGCAGTGATGGACAGGGCAATTCACCCCTCCACTTT,CASSDGQGNSPLHF
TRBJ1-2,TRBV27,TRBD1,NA,TGTGCCAGCCTAGCGAGACAGGGGTCGGCGGTCGGCTACACCTTC,CASLARQGSAVGYTF
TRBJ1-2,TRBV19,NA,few,TGTGCCAGTAGTATACCGGGGGAGGATGGCTACACCTTC,CASSIPGEDGYTF
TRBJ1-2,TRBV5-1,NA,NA,TGCGCCAGCAGCTTGCGGGGGGGAGGAAATGGCTACACCTTC,CASSLRGGGNGYTF
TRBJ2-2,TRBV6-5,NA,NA,TGTGCCAGCAGTGGATCAGGGATCCGCACCGGGGAGCTGTTTTTT,CASSGSGIRTGELFF
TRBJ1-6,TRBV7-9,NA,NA,TGTGCCAGCGGAGCGGGTGGGTCACCCCTCCACTTT,CASGAGGSPLHF
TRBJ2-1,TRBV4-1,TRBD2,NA,TGCGCCAGCAGCCAAGCTCGCGGGGGGGCCGAATACGAGCAGTTCTTC,CASSQARGGAEYEQFF
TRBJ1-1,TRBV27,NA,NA,TGTGCCAGCAGTTACCTTTGGCAGGGCCCCATGAACACTGAAGCTTTCTTT,CASSYLWQGPMNTEAFF
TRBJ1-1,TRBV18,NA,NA,TGTGCCAGCTCACTCCCCACAGGGAAGGGCACTGAAGCTTTCTTT,CASSLPTGKGTEAFF
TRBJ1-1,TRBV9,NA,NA,TGTGCCAGCAGCGTAGAGGGCGGAGGGAACACTGAAGCTTTCTTT,CASSVEGGGNTEAFF
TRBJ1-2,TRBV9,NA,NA,TGTGCCAGCAGCCAGCTGGACACCCCGCTATATGGCTACACCTTC,CASSQLDTPLYGYTF